This is a list of T cell receptor beta chains from one sample in a study of tumor T cells in aggressive B-cell lymphoma. Clones were sequenced by immunoSEQ multiplex PCR, and TCRdb holds only the in-frame ones, with some missing. The data contain around 6,300 clones, 70% to 90% of them singletons. Sequencing was done on a sample of tumor tissue. These receptors originate from an adult with diffuse large B cell lymphoma. Some clones in this sample may be carry-over from other donors' samples. Each CDR3 is given with its conserved first and last residue. D genes are given only for firm matches. Clone size is not always given. Where it is, it says once, few, many or a class for expanded clones.

abundance: NA
j_gene: TRBJ1-1
d_gene: NA
v_gene: TRBV20-1
CDR3aa: CSATEFTEAFF
CDR3nt: TGCAGTGCGACAGAGTTCACTGAAGCTTTCTTT

abundance: NA
j_gene: TRBJ2-7
d_gene: TRBD1
v_gene: TRBV10-2
CDR3aa: CASRRDRGEYEQYF
CDR3nt: TGCGCCAGCAGGAGGGACAGGGGAGAGTACGAGCAGTACTTC

abundance: NA
j_gene: TRBJ1-3
d_gene: NA
v_gene: TRBV15
CDR3aa: CATSRSRGSGNTIYF
CDR3nt: TGTGCCACCAGCAGATCCAGAGGCTCTGGAAACACCATATATTTT

abundance: NA
j_gene: TRBJ2-7
d_gene: TRBD1
v_gene: TRBV6-5
CDR3aa: CASSYRSGQGAYEQYF
CDR3nt: TGTGCCAGCAGTTACAGGTCGGGACAGGGGGCTTACGAGCAGTACTTC

abundance: NA
j_gene: TRBJ2-1
d_gene: TRBD2
v_gene: TRBV5-8
CDR3aa: CASSFSKTSAPRSSYNEQFF
CDR3nt: TGTGCCAGCAGCTTTTCTAAGACTAGCGCACCAAGGAGCTCCTACAATGAGCAGTTCTTC

abundance: NA
j_gene: TRBJ1-1
d_gene: NA
v_gene: TRBV5-4
CDR3aa: CASSLAWQVNTEAFF
CDR3nt: TGTGCCAGCAGCTTGGCGTGGCAGGTGAACACTGAAGCTTTCTTT

abundance: NA
j_gene: TRBJ1-2
d_gene: TRBD1
v_gene: TRBV5-1
CDR3aa: CASSQGESSNYGYTF
CDR3nt: TGCGCCAGCAGCCAGGGGGAAAGTTCTAACTATGGCTACACCTTC

abundance: once
j_gene: TRBJ2-1
d_gene: TRBD2
v_gene: TRBV6-1
CDR3aa: CASSDLGREIHNEQFF
CDR3nt: TGTGCCAGCAGTGATTTGGGGCGGGAGATCCACAATGAGCAGTTCTTC

abundance: few
j_gene: TRBJ2-1
d_gene: TRBD2
v_gene: TRBV5-1
CDR3aa: CASSLAGGINEQFF
CDR3nt: TGCGCCAGCAGCTTAGCGGGGGGGATCAATGAGCAGTTCTTC

abundance: NA
j_gene: TRBJ1-4
d_gene: NA
v_gene: TRBV18
CDR3aa: CASSSTGINEKLFF
CDR3nt: TGTGCCAGCTCCTCCACAGGTATTAATGAAAAACTGTTTTTT

abundance: NA
j_gene: TRBJ1-5
d_gene: NA
v_gene: TRBV4-3
CDR3aa: CASSQDWGGNQPQHF
CDR3nt: TGCGCCAGCAGCCAAGATTGGGGGGGCAATCAGCCCCAGCATTTT

abundance: few
j_gene: TRBJ1-6
d_gene: NA
v_gene: TRBV6-5
CDR3aa: CASSYGGTELHF
CDR3nt: TGTGCCAGCAGTTACGGCGGGACCGAGCTCCACTTT

abundance: NA
j_gene: TRBJ1-4
d_gene: NA
v_gene: TRBV4-1
CDR3aa: CASSQEGVFEKLFF
CDR3nt: TGCGCCAGCAGCCAAGAAGGGGTATTTGAAAAACTGTTTTTT

abundance: NA
j_gene: TRBJ2-6
d_gene: TRBD1
v_gene: TRBV30
CDR3aa: CAWSVGGSGANVLTF
CDR3nt: TGTGCCTGGAGTGTAGGGGGCAGTGGGGCCAACGTCCTGACTTTC

abundance: NA
j_gene: TRBJ2-6
d_gene: TRBD1
v_gene: TRBV11-3
CDR3aa: CASSLVGQGASGANVLTF
CDR3nt: TGTGCCAGCAGCTTAGTCGGACAGGGGGCCTCTGGGGCCAACGTCCTGACTTTC

abundance: NA
j_gene: TRBJ2-1
d_gene: TRBD2
v_gene: TRBV7-2
CDR3aa: CASSLVGASSGRPYNEQFF
CDR3nt: TGTGCCAGCAGCTTAGTTGGGGCCTCTAGCGGGAGACCCTACAATGAGCAGTTCTTC

abundance: NA
j_gene: TRBJ1-2
d_gene: NA
v_gene: TRBV9
CDR3aa: CASSSKTDDYGYTF
CDR3nt: TGTGCCAGCAGCTCCAAGACAGACGACTATGGCTACACCTTC

abundance: NA
j_gene: TRBJ2-7
d_gene: TRBD1
v_gene: TRBV29-1
CDR3aa: CSVEKQGAGEQYF
CDR3nt: TGCAGCGTTGAGAAACAGGGGGCGGGGGAGCAGTACTTC

abundance: NA
j_gene: TRBJ1-2
d_gene: NA
v_gene: TRBV19
CDR3aa: CASSIKGLNYGYTF
CDR3nt: TGTGCCAGTAGTATAAAGGGGCTCAACTATGGCTACACCTTC

abundance: NA
j_gene: TRBJ2-2
d_gene: NA
v_gene: TRBV5-1
CDR3aa: CASSFMLGDSNTGELFF
CDR3nt: TGCGCCAGCAGCTTTATGCTCGGGGATTCGAACACCGGGGAGCTGTTTTTT

abundance: NA
j_gene: TRBJ2-7
d_gene: NA
v_gene: TRBV5-6
CDR3aa: CASSLTYEQYF
CDR3nt: TGTGCCAGCAGTTTAACCTACGAGCAGTACTTC

abundance: NA
j_gene: TRBJ1-5
d_gene: NA
v_gene: TRBV7-9
CDR3aa: CASSLTGNQPQHF
CDR3nt: TGTGCCAGCAGCTTAACAGGAAATCAGCCCCAGCATTTT

abundance: NA
j_gene: TRBJ2-7
d_gene: NA
v_gene: TRBV2
CDR3aa: CASSDERVGEQYF
CDR3nt: TGTGCCAGCAGTGATGAGCGGGTGGGGGAGCAGTACTTC

abundance: few
j_gene: TRBJ2-7
d_gene: NA
v_gene: TRBV27
CDR3aa: CASSSTGGETYEQYF
CDR3nt: TGTGCCAGCAGTTCCACGGGGGGCGAAACTTACGAGCAGTACTTC